These 21 T cell receptor beta chains came from one sample sequenced in a study of shared clonotypes between healthy human individuals. Sequencing used immunoSEQ multiplex PCR; TCRdb keeps in-frame clones, though not all of them. The repertoire holds millions of clones, with 90% to 95% as singletons. The sample was naive CD4+ T cells sorted from blood. This sample's subset: CD45RA+ positively selected. All receptors come from a man younger than 35 in good health.

The genes are TRBV10-3 and TRBJ2-3; 13 bases are shared with TRBD2. V dropped 2 bases and J dropped 3; count of bases not matched to a gene: 5. Germline CDR1 and CDR2: ENHRY and SYGVKD. The CDR3 is made up of 17 amino acids. CDR3 in amino acids: CAISEATSGGNTDTQYF. The CDR3 DNA reads as TGTGCCATCAGTGAGGCGACTAGCGGGGGGAATACAGATACGCAGTATTTT.

The chain carries TRBV9 and TRBJ2-5; 12 bases agree with TRBD2. CDR1 and CDR2 from the germline V gene are SGDLS and YYNGEE. V was pared by 5 bases and J by 4 bases, with 9 bases of the junction left unmatched. CDR3 length equals 16 residues. CDR3 DNA sequence: TGTGCCAGCAGTACGACTAGCGGGGGCTCGGCAGAGACCCAGTACTTC. This sequence encodes CASSTTSGGSAETQYF. Combining the CDR3 with reference TRBV9 and TRBJ2-5 gives the whole variable domain DSGVTQTPKHLITATGQRVTLRCSPRSGDLSVYWYQQSLDQGLQFLIQYYNGEERAKGNILERFSAQQFPDLHSELNLSSLELGDSALYFCASSTTSGGSAETQYFGPGTRLLVL.

The CDR3 loop is CASSEKSQRDFEQYF. The CDR3 DNA reads as TGTGCCAGCAGTGAAAAGTCCCAGCGGGATTTCGAGCAGTACTTC. The gene calls are TRBV2 and TRBJ2-7, with 7 bases fitting TRBD2. Germline-derived CDR1 and CDR2 are SNHLY and FYNNEI. The ends lost 2 bases at V and 6 bases at J; junction bases unmatched: 10. The CDR3 totals 15 residues.

Points on this clone: The sample contains more than one DNA sequence encoding this CDR3. V gene TRBV10-3 combines with J gene TRBJ1-4; D unresolved. The germline V gene has CDR1 ENHRY and CDR2 SYGVKD. The CDR3 totals 13 residues. V lost 2 bases to trimming and J lost 5 bases, with 6 bases between them. This CDR3 reads CAISEPPNEKLFF. The CDR3 bases are TGTGCCATCAGTGAGCCACCGAATGAAAAACTGTTTTTT.

This clone showed up just once. The genes are TRBV19 and TRBJ2-1; possibly TRBD2 for D (5 bases). Trimming cost V 5 bases and J 9 bases, with 20 bases left between them. This CDR3 comprises 15 residues. Germline CDR1 and CDR2: LNHDA and SQIVND (reference sequence). CDR3 nucleotide sequence: TGTGCCAGTAGTTCTAGGGTGGACGGGGTGGCTGAGCAGTTCTTC. It yields the protein CASSSRVDGVAEQFF.

This rearrangement joins TRBV2 to TRBJ2-7; 11 bases align to TRBD2. Germline lookup yields CDR1 SNHLY and CDR2 FYNNEI. The ends lost 4 bases at V and 2 bases at J; junction bases unmatched: 10. The CDR3 length is 17 residues. For the CDR3, the DNA is TGTGCCAGCAGTGTAGGGACTAGCGGTGACCTAACCTACGAGCAGTACTTC. Amino acids: CASSVGTSGDLTYEQYF.

V gene TRBV7-2 combines with J gene TRBJ2-7, with 10 positions matching TRBD1. Germline lookup yields CDR1 SGHTA and CDR2 FQGNSA. Trimming cost V 6 bases and J 2 bases; bases outside gene matches: 10. The CDR3 loop spans 16 amino acids. CDR3 DNA: TGTGCCAGCAGTGAGACCCGGGACAGGGGTACCTACGAGCAGTACTTC. Amino acid sequence: CASSETRDRGTYEQYF.

The rearrangement uses TRBV7-9 and TRBJ2-2; D is ambiguous. Germline V gene lookup returns CDR1 SEHNR and CDR2 FQNEAQ (reference sequence). The CDR3 runs to 15 residues. V was shortened by 1 base and J by 7 bases, with 13 bases between the two germline ends. CDR3 protein: CASSLVPENRGELFF. CDR3 bases: TGTGCCAGCAGCTTAGTGCCAGAAAACCGCGGGGAGCTGTTTTTT. Combining the CDR3 with reference TRBV7-9 and TRBJ2-2 gives the whole variable domain DTGVSQNPRHKITKRGQNVTFRCDPISEHNRLYWYRQTLGQGPEFLTYFQNEAQLEKSRLLSDRFSAERPKGSFSTLEIQRTEQGDSAMYLCASSLVPENRGELFFGEGSRLTVL.

The chain recombines TRBV10-1 with TRBJ2-7, with TRBD1 matching over 10 bases. V gave up 6 bases and J gave up 4 bases; unmatched junction bases: 12. The CDR3 spans 16 residues. CDR1 and CDR2 (germline): WNHNN, SYGVQD (reference sequence). The CDR3 coding sequence is TGCGCCAGCAGGCACCGACTCCGGGACAGGGGTTACGAGCAGTACTTC. Its protein is CASRHRLRDRGYEQYF.

This chain joins TRBV4-2 and TRBJ1-2; D is unclear. The CDR3 has 14 residues. Germline V gene lookup returns CDR1 LGHNA and CDR2 YNFKEQ. V was pared by 0 bases and J by 6 bases, with 11 bases between. The DNA for the CDR3 is TGTGCCAGCAGCCAAGACTTGAGACGGGATGGCTACACCTTC. This codes for CASSQDLRRDGYTF.

The chain links TRBV2 to TRBJ2-4, with a possible D match to TRBD1 (6 bases). The germline V gene has CDR1 SNHLY and CDR2 FYNNEI. CDR3 size: 17 residues. Between the trimmed V and J ends, which lost 5 bases and 0 bases, there was a span of 17 bases. Here the CDR3 DNA reads TGTGCCAGCAGTCCTACTGACAGGCGGTTAGCCAAAAACATTCAGTACTTC. This translates into CASSPTDRRLAKNIQYF.

The rearrangement joins TRBV5-6 to TRBJ2-7, with TRBD1 matching over 7 bases. CDR1 SGHDT and CDR2 YYEEEE come from the germline V gene. With V trimmed by 0 bases and J by 3 bases, 6 bases remained unmatched. The CDR3 is 15 residues long. CDR3: CASSLDWQGVYEQYF. The CDR3, as DNA: TGTGCCAGCAGCTTGGATTGGCAGGGGGTCTACGAGCAGTACTTC. Together with reference TRBV5-6 and TRBJ2-7, the CDR3 gives the full variable domain: DAGVTQSPTHLIKTRGQQVTLRCSPKSGHDTVSWYQQALGQGPQFIFQYYEEEERQRGNFPDRFSGHQFPNYSSELNVNALLLGDSALYLCASSLDWQGVYEQYFGPGTRLTVT.

This chain connects TRBV7-8 to TRBJ2-1, with D maybe TRBD2 (6 bases). The CDR3 runs to 13 residues. Trimming took 1 base from V and 14 from J, leaving 15 bases between them. The germline V gene has CDR1 SGHVS and CDR2 FQNEAQ. CDR3 in DNA: TGTGCCAGCAGCTTAGAACCGGGACTCCGGGAGTTCTTC. It encodes CASSLEPGLREFF.

This clone came up a few times. The J gene is TRBJ1-6, the V gene TRBV14; D not resolved. The CDR3 length is 16 residues. Germline assignment: CDR1 SGHDN and CDR2 FVKESK. The V and J ends lost 0 bases and 9 bases respectively, with 15 bases between them. The CDR3 sequence is CASSQDRIGWGSPLHF. CDR3 DNA sequence: TGTGCCAGCAGCCAAGACCGAATAGGGTGGGGTTCACCCCTCCACTTT.

This chain joins TRBV14 and TRBJ1-6; D perhaps matches TRBD1 (6 bases). There are 18 residues in the CDR3. Trimming cost V 3 bases and J 0 bases, with 15 bases left between them. Germline V CDR1 and CDR2: SGHDN, FVKESK. The CDR3 loop is CASSHNRVPGSYNSPLHF. CDR3 DNA sequence: TGTGCCAGCAGCCACAACAGGGTCCCTGGCTCCTATAATTCACCCCTCCACTTT.

This clone occurred once. The chain joins TRBV7-2 to TRBJ2-1, with TRBD2 identical over 12 bases. CDR3 length: 17 residues. V dropped 4 bases and J dropped 2; count of bases not matched to a gene: 6. Germline V lookup: CDR1 SGHTA, CDR2 FQGNSA. In DNA, the CDR3 is TGTGCCAGCAGCTCGGGGACTAGCGGGCCTACCTACAATGAGCAGTTCTTC. Its translation is CASSSGTSGPTYNEQFF. The whole variable domain, filled in from reference TRBV7-2 and TRBJ2-1, reads GAGVSQSPSNKVTEKGKDVELRCDPISGHTALYWYRQSLGQGLEFLIYFQGNSAPDKSGLPSDRFSAERTGGSVSTLTIQRTQQEDSAVYLCASSSGTSGPTYNEQFFGPGTRLTVL.

For the CDR3, the DNA is TGTGCCAGCATCTCTGAACCTTTGGGGGTTGAAGCTTTCTTT. It codes for CASISEPLGVEAFF. The rearrangement joins TRBV28 to TRBJ1-1, with D perhaps matching TRBD1 (5 bases). The CDR3 sequence is 14 residues long. V was cut by 7 bases and J by 7 bases, with 19 bases left in between. Per germline, CDR1 MDHEN and CDR2 SYDVKM.

This chain connects TRBV5-1 to TRBJ1-4, with D perhaps TRBD1 (5 bases). Trimming took off 4 bases at V and 8 bases at J, with 18 bases between the two ends. Per germline, CDR1 SGHRS and CDR2 YFSETQ. The CDR3 totals 15 residues. CDR3 sequence (DNA): TGCGCCAGCAGCCCGACGGGACGCCCCTTGGAAAAACTGTTTTTT. It is translated as CASSPTGRPLEKLFF.

This chain uses TRBV29-1 with TRBJ2-7; D is unclear. Between the trimmed V and J ends, which lost 6 bases and 9 bases, there was a span of 21 bases. The CDR3 loop spans 13 amino acids. Germline V gene lookup returns CDR1 SQVTM and CDR2 ANQGSEA. In DNA form, the CDR3 reads TGCAGCGTGGCCACTTCCGATTTGAACGGGCAGTACTTC. Protein: CSVATSDLNGQYF.

The chain uses TRBV18 and TRBJ2-2, with D maybe TRBD2 (6 bases). Germline lookup yields CDR1 KGHSH and CDR2 LQKENI. The CDR3 runs 15 residues. Trimming removed 2 bases from V and 4 bases from J, with 11 bases in between. The CDR3 spells CASSPSGQSTGELFF. The DNA for the CDR3 is TGTGCCAGCTCACCAAGCGGGCAAAGCACCGGGGAGCTGTTTTTT.

The CDR3 is CASRDDRETQYF. CDR3 DNA: TGTGCCAGCCGGGATGACAGAGAGACCCAGTACTTC. This chain joins TRBV19 and TRBJ2-5, with D perhaps TRBD1 or TRBD2 (5 bases each). Per the germline V gene, CDR1 is LNHDA and CDR2 is SQIVND (reference sequence). Trimming took 9 bases from V and 4 from J, leaving 12 bases between them. The CDR3 length is 12 residues.